Below are 26 T cell receptor beta chains sequenced from a single sample in a study of cytomegalovirus exposure and HLA in healthy donors. Primers: 60 Vbeta forward and 13 Jbeta reverse. The table came from immunoSEQ multiplex PCR; TCRdb's copy has only in-frame clones and leaves some out. This sample has roughly 130,000 clones; around three quarters occur once, and the top ten carry 1%. Sequenced sample: PBMCs. The receptors here all came from a middle-aged man in good health and CMV-seronegative.

The V gene is TRBV7-2, the J gene TRBJ2-6; D gene unclear. The germline V gene has CDR1 SGHTA and CDR2 FQGNSA. The CDR3 consists of 13 residues. Deletions cut 5 bases from V and 4 bases from J, with 6 bases between. The CDR3 DNA reads TGTGCCAGCAGCGCCGCGGGGGCCAACGTCCTGACTTTC. Its protein is CASSAAGANVLTF.

This chain joins TRBV7-9 and TRBJ2-7; D gene unclear. The ends were cut back, 5 bases at V and 3 bases at J, with 8 bases in the middle. This CDR3 has 12 residues. Per germline, CDR1 SEHNR and CDR2 FQNEAQ (reference sequence). The CDR3 region is CASSLTGYEQYF. As DNA, the CDR3 is TGTGCCAGCAGCCTGACGGGCTACGAGCAGTACTTC. Full variable domain (rest looked up from reference TRBV7-9 and TRBJ2-7): DTGVSQNPRHKITKRGQNVTFRCDPISEHNRLYWYRQTLGQGPEFLTYFQNEAQLEKSRLLSDRFSAERPKGSFSTLEIQRTEQGDSAMYLCASSLTGYEQYFGPGTRLTVT.

This chain connects TRBV20-1 to TRBJ2-1; the D is unclear. Trimming pared 3 bases from V and 10 bases from J, leaving 7 bases between. The V gene's germline CDR1 is DFQATT and CDR2 SNEGSKA (reference sequence). This CDR3 has 10 residues. The CDR3 region is CSASSTEQFF. In DNA form, the CDR3 reads TGCAGTGCTAGTAGCACCGAGCAGTTCTTC.

This clone came up once. This chain links TRBV11-3 with TRBJ2-5, with TRBD2 matching 7 bases. With 3 bases clipped from V and 2 bases from J, the junction kept 0 bases outside the gene matches. CDR1 and CDR2 (germline): SGHNT, YENEEA. The length of the CDR3 is 13 residues. CDR3: CASSFSGQETQYF. The CDR3 nucleotides read TGTGCCAGCAGCTTTAGCGGGCAAGAGACCCAGTACTTC.

The chain carries TRBV28 and TRBJ1-3, with D perhaps TRBD1 (6 bases). Germline CDR1 MDHEN, CDR2 SYDVKM. This CDR3 contains 15 residues. V was clipped by 5 bases and J by 2 bases, with 13 bases between them. The CDR3: CASSTPQGTGNTIYF. In DNA, the CDR3 is TGTGCCAGCAGTACACCACAGGGAACTGGAAACACCATATATTTT.

The chain has TRBV7-2 and TRBJ2-3; the D gene is possibly TRBD2 (5 bases). The V gene's germline CDR1 is SGHTA and CDR2 FQGNSA. The CDR3 length is 14 residues. V was trimmed by 3 bases and J by 0 bases, leaving 7 bases between them. CDR3 in amino acids: CASSFGDSTDTQYF. CDR3 nucleotide sequence: TGTGCCAGCAGCTTCGGGGATAGCACAGATACGCAGTATTTT.

The CDR3 protein is CASSTMQAGQPQHF. The CDR3 nucleotides read TGTGCCAGCAGTACGATGCAGGCGGGACAGCCCCAGCATTTT. The chain is built from TRBV2 and TRBJ1-5; no firm D call. V gave up 5 bases and J gave up 7 bases, with 15 bases separating them. In germline, CDR1 is SNHLY, CDR2 FYNNEI. CDR3 size: 14 residues.

V usage is TRBV7-9 and J usage is TRBJ1-2, with 8 bases matching TRBD1. The J segment lost 4 bases and the V segment lost 5 bases, leaving 9 bases of the junction unmatched. Germline V gene sequence: CDR1 SEHNR, CDR2 FQNEAQ (reference sequence). The CDR3 spans 15 residues. The CDR3 region is CASSQSGTGGYGYTF. The CDR3 nucleotides are TGTGCCAGCAGCCAATCTGGGACAGGCGGCTATGGCTACACCTTC. Complete variable domain (other parts from reference TRBV7-9 and TRBJ1-2): DTGVSQNPRHKITKRGQNVTFRCDPISEHNRLYWYRQTLGQGPEFLTYFQNEAQLEKSRLLSDRFSAERPKGSFSTLEIQRTEQGDSAMYLCASSQSGTGGYGYTFGSGTRLTVV.

CDR3 residues: CASRRRQGLAEAFF. DNA of the CDR3: TGTGCCAGCAGACGTCGACAGGGTCTCGCTGAAGCTTTCTTT. The chain links TRBV6-6 to TRBJ1-1; 7 bases match TRBD1. CDR3 length equals 14 residues. The junction had 10 bases not matched to a gene; V was cut back by 6 bases and J by 6 bases. From germline, CDR1 is MNHNY and CDR2 SVGAGI (reference sequence).

This chain links TRBV5-1 with TRBJ2-7; 7 positions match TRBD1. CDR3 size: 14 residues. With V trimmed by 4 bases and J by 5 bases, 9 bases remained unmatched. The germline CDR1 and CDR2 sequences are SGHRS and YFSETQ. As DNA, the CDR3 is TGCGCCAGCAGCCCCCCGACAGGGAGCGACGAGCAGTACTTC. Amino acid sequence: CASSPPTGSDEQYF.

This clone was seen a handful of times. This chain connects TRBV6-1 to TRBJ2-7, with 7 bases matching TRBD2. This CDR3 region has 13 residues. The V and J ends lost 4 bases and 3 bases, in that order; junction bases with no gene match: 3. Per the germline V gene, CDR1 is MNHNS and CDR2 is SASEGT. CDR3 sequence reads: CASSVRDYYEQYF. In DNA, the CDR3 is TGTGCCAGCAGTGTGCGGGACTACTACGAGCAGTACTTC.

The rearrangement joins TRBV6-5 to TRBJ1-4; the D gene is possibly TRBD1 (5 bases). CDR1 is MNHEY and CDR2 is SVGAGI in the germline V gene. Trimming pared 8 bases from V and 5 bases from J, leaving 6 bases between. The CDR3 covers 11 residues. As DNA, the CDR3 is TGTGCCAGCCGACAGAATGAAAAACTGTTTTTT. Translation gives CASRQNEKLFF.

The chain is built from TRBV7-9 and TRBJ2-7; no reliable D call. Germline V CDR1 and CDR2: SEHNR, FQNEAQ (reference sequence). V dropped 5 bases and J dropped 0 bases, with 5 bases sitting between them. The CDR3 length is 12 residues. CDR3 bases: TGTGCCAGCAGCCCTACCTCCTACGAGCAGTACTTC. Amino acid sequence: CASSPTSYEQYF.

V is TRBV28 and J is TRBJ1-4; maybe TRBD1 (6 bases). CDR1 is MDHEN and CDR2 is SYDVKM in the germline V gene. This CDR3 contains 12 residues. V lost 11 bases and J lost 8, with 15 bases in between. The CDR3 nucleotides are TGTGCCTCCAGGGGTGTGTACGAAAAACTGTTTTTT. Protein: CASRGVYEKLFF.

A single count supports this clone. V is TRBV5-1 and J is TRBJ2-3; no clear D gene. Germline lookup yields CDR1 SGHRS and CDR2 YFSETQ. This CDR3 comprises 11 residues. Trimming removed 4 bases from V and 3 bases from J, with 3 bases in between. CDR3 coding DNA: TGCGCCAGCAGCCTAACAGATACGCAGTATTTT. It translates to CASSLTDTQYF.

The rearrangement links TRBV5-6 to TRBJ1-5, with D tentatively TRBD1 (5 bases). The germline V and J ends were trimmed by 2 bases and 6 bases, with 9 bases remaining between them. Germline loops: CDR1 SGHDT, CDR2 YYEEEE. The CDR3 totals 13 residues. The CDR3 loop is CASSLQAGQPQHF. The CDR3 DNA is TGTGCCAGCAGCTTACAGGCCGGTCAGCCCCAGCATTTT.

This sequence joins TRBV28 and TRBJ1-5; perhaps TRBD1 as D (5 bases). Germline V gene data show CDR1 as MDHEN and CDR2 as SYDVKM. With 3 bases removed from V and 11 bases from J, the gap between germline ends came to 17 bases. This CDR3 comprises 14 residues. CDR3 DNA sequence: TGTGCCAGCAGTTTGGGACGGGGGTTGGGGTCCCAGCATTTT. Translation gives CASSLGRGLGSQHF.

This chain connects TRBV5-1 to TRBJ2-3; 11 nucleotides line up with TRBD2. CDR1 SGHRS and CDR2 YFSETQ come from the germline V gene. The CDR3 sequence is 17 residues long. The V segment lost 4 bases and the J segment 2 bases; nucleotides outside the gene matches: 9. The CDR3 is CASSPGTSGIITDTQYF. CDR3 bases: TGCGCCAGCAGCCCCGGGACTAGCGGCATAATCACAGATACGCAGTATTTT.

This rearrangement joins TRBV5-1 to TRBJ2-2; 10 bases align to TRBD1. Trimming at V came to 4 bases and at J to 7 bases, leaving 7 bases not matched to a gene. Looked up from germline, CDR1 is SGHRS and CDR2 is YFSETQ. The CDR3 runs 15 residues. The CDR3 here is CASSDPGQGGGELFF. The DNA of the CDR3 is TGCGCCAGCAGCGACCCTGGACAGGGGGGCGGGGAGCTGTTTTTT.

V is TRBV5-1 and J is TRBJ2-3; D not certain. Germline values: CDR1 SGHRS, CDR2 YFSETQ. V was cut by 4 bases and J by 2 bases, with 11 bases left in between. This CDR3 has 14 residues. In DNA form, the CDR3 reads TGCGCCAGCAGCGCGGCAGAAAACACAGATACGCAGTATTTT. Translating it yields CASSAAENTDTQYF.

Notes on this clone: The junction does not match germline at one end; this may be a read error. This sequence joins TRBV5-5 and TRBJ2-7, with D possibly TRBD2 on 6 matching bases. The CDR3 extends over 15 amino acids. Germline-derived CDR1 and CDR2 are SGHKS and YYEKEE (reference sequence). The CDR3 region is CASNLGLSSSYEQYF. CDR3 DNA: TGTGCCAGCAACTTGGGACTTTCGAGCTCCTACGAGCAGTACTTC.

This clone was seen a handful of times. Other DNA sequences in the sample encode the same CDR3. The rearrangement joins TRBV6-6 to TRBJ1-6; D perhaps matches TRBD1 (5 bases). Germline CDR1 reads MNHNY; CDR2 reads SVGAGI (reference sequence). The V gene lost 6 bases and the J gene lost 7 bases, with 13 bases spanning the gap. This CDR3 has 14 amino acids. CDR3 sequence: CASSPPGNNSPLHF. The CDR3 nucleotides read TGTGCCAGCAGCCCCCCAGGGAACAATTCACCCCTCCACTTT.

The chain uses TRBV7-2 and TRBJ1-5, with 11 bases fitting TRBD1. V gave up 5 bases and J gave up 2 bases; unmatched junction bases: 11. The CDR3 is 18 residues long. CDR1 SGHTA and CDR2 FQGNSA come from the germline V gene. In DNA, the CDR3 is TGTGCCAGCAGCCTCCCTCGGACAGGGGGCGGCGGCAATCAGCCCCAGCATTTT. Amino acids: CASSLPRTGGGGNQPQHF.

This rearrangement joins TRBV6-5 to TRBJ1-5, with TRBD1 as a possible D gene (6 bases). This CDR3 has 15 residues. Germline V lookup: CDR1 MNHEY, CDR2 SVGAGI. V was clipped by 5 bases and J by 1 base, with 12 bases between them. CDR3 in DNA: TGTGCCAGCAGTATGACAGGTTTAAGCAATCAGCCCCAGCATTTT. This codes for CASSMTGLSNQPQHF.

The rearrangement uses TRBV29-1 and TRBJ2-5; the match to TRBD1 covers 11 bases. Germline CDR1 SQVTM, CDR2 ANQGSEA. V shed 7 bases and J 0 bases; nucleotides not matched to a gene: 4. This CDR3 is built from 14 residues. The chain's CDR3 is CSAGDRGYQETQYF. The CDR3 DNA reads as TGCAGCGCCGGGGACAGGGGGTACCAAGAGACCCAGTACTTC.

The CDR3 loop reads CAWSVGGFDEQYF. DNA of the CDR3: TGTGCCTGGAGTGTCGGGGGGTTCGACGAGCAGTACTTC. The chain has TRBV30 and TRBJ2-7; 7 bases are shared with TRBD2. The CDR3 runs 13 residues. V dropped 0 bases and J dropped 5; count of bases not matched to a gene: 4. Germline lookup yields CDR1 GTSNPN and CDR2 SVGIG (reference sequence).